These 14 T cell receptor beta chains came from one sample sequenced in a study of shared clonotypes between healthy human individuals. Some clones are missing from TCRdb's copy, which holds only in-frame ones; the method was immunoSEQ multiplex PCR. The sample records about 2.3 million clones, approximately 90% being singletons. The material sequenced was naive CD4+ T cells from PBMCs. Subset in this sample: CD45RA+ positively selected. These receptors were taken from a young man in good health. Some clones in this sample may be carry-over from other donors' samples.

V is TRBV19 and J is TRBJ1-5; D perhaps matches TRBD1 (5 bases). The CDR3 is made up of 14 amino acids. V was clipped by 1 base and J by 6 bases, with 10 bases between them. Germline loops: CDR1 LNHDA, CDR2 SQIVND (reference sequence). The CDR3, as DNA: TGTGCCAGTAGTATAGCGGGGCGGGGTCAGCCCCAGCATTTT. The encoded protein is CASSIAGRGQPQHF.

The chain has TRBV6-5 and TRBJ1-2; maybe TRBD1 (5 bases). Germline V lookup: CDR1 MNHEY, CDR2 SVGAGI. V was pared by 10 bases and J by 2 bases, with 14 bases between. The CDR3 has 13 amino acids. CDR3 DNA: TGTGCCACCCTAAGGGCAGGGAACTATGGCTACACCTTC. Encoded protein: CATLRAGNYGYTF.

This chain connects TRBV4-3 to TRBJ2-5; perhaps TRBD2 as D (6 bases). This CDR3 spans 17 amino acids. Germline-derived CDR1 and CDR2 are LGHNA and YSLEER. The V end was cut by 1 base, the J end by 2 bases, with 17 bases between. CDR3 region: CASSQGWAGPVQETQYF. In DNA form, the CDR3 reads TGCGCCAGCAGCCAAGGATGGGCGGGACCGGTTCAAGAGACCCAGTACTTC.

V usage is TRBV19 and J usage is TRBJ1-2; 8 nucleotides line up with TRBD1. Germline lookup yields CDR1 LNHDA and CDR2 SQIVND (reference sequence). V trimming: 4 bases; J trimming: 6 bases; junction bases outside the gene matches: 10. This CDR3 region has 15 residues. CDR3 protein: CASSTVDRARNGYTF. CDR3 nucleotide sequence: TGTGCCAGTAGTACCGTGGACAGGGCCCGGAATGGCTACACCTTC.

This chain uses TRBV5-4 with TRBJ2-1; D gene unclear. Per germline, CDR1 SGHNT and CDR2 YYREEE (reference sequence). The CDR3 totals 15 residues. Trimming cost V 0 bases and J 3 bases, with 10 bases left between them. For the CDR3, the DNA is TGTGCCAGCAGCTTGGAGGGCAGGAACTACAATGAGCAGTTCTTC. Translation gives CASSLEGRNYNEQFF.

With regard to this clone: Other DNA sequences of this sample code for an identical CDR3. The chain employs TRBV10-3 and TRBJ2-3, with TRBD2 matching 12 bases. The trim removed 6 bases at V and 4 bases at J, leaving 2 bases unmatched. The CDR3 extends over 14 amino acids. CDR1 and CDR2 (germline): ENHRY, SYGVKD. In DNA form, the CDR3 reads TGTGCCATCAGGACTAGCGGGAGCGCAGATACGCAGTATTTT. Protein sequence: CAIRTSGSADTQYF.

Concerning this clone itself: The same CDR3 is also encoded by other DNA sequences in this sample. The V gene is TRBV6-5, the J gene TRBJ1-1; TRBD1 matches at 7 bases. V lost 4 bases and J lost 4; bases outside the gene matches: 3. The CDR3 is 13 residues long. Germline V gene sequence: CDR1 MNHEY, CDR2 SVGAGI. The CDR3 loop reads CASSSNRGTEAFF. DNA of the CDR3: TGTGCCAGCAGTTCCAACAGGGGCACTGAAGCTTTCTTT.

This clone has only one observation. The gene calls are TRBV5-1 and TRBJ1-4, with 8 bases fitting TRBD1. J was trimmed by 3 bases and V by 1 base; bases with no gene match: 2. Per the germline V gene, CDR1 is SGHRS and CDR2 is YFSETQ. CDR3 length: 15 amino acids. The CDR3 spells CASSLQGAANEKLFF. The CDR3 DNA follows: TGCGCCAGCAGCTTGCAGGGGGCGGCTAATGAAAAACTGTTTTTT.

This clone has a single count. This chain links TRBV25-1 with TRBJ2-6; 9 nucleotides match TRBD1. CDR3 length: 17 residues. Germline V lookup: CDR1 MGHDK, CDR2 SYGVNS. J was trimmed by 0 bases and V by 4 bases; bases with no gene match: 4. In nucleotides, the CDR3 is TGTGCCAGCAGTGGGGACAGGGAAGACTCTGGGGCCAACGTCCTGACTTTC. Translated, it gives CASSGDREDSGANVLTF.

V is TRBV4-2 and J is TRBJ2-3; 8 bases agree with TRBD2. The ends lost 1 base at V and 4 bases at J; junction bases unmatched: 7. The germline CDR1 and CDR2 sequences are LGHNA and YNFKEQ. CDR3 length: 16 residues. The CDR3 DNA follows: TGTGCCAGCAGCCAAGCGGGAGGGCCCCCGCCAGATACGCAGTATTTT. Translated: CASSQAGGPPPDTQYF.

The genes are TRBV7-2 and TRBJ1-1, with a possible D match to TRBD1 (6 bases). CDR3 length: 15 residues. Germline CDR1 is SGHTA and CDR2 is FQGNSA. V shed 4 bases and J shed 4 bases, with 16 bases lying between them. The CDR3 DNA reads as TGTGCCAGCAGCTCCGGTGGCGGGGGCACCACTGAAGCTTTCTTT. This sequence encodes CASSSGGGGTTEAFF.

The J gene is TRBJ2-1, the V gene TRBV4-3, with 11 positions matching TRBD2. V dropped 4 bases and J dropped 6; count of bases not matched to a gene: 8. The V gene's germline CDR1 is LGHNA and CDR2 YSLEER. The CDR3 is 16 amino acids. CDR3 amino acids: CASSPDIGTSGNEQFF. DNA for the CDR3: TGCGCCAGCAGCCCTGATATTGGGACTAGCGGCAATGAGCAGTTCTTC.

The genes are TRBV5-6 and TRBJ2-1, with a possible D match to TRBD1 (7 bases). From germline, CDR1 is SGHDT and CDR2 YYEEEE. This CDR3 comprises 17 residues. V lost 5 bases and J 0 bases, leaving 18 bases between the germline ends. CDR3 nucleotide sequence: TGTGCCAGCAGTCTGGCGGGACAGCAGAGCTCCTACAATGAGCAGTTCTTC. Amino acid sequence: CASSLAGQQSSYNEQFF.

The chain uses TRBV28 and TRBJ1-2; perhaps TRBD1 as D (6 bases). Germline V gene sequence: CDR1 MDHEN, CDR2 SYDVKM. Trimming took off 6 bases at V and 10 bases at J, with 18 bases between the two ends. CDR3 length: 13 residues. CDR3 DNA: TGTGCCAGCAGACCAGGGACACCGTCCCTCTACACCTTC. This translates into CASRPGTPSLYTF.